This entry features one T cell receptor (beta chain) sequence. TCRdb called the 5' RACE reads again in MiXCR, with one record for every CDR3 protein. The repertoire holds 400,000 to 650,000 distinct CDR3 sequences, with around a fifth as singletons. The data are from a study of T cells after yellow fever vaccination. Germline assignment: CDR1 ENHRY and CDR2 SYGVKD. This CDR3 is 14 amino acids long. The V end was cut by 6 bases, the J end by 2 bases, with 12 bases between. This rearrangement joins TRBV10-3 to TRBJ2-3; D may be TRBD2 (6 bases). The material sequenced was PBMCs, taken approximately 22 days after the first yellow fever vaccination. This receptor was identified in a man younger than 35 who received the YFV17D yellow fever vaccine. The CDR3 spells CAIRQTSNTDTQYF. The CDR3 DNA reads TGTGCCATCAGGCAAACTAGCAACACAGATACGCAGTATTTT.